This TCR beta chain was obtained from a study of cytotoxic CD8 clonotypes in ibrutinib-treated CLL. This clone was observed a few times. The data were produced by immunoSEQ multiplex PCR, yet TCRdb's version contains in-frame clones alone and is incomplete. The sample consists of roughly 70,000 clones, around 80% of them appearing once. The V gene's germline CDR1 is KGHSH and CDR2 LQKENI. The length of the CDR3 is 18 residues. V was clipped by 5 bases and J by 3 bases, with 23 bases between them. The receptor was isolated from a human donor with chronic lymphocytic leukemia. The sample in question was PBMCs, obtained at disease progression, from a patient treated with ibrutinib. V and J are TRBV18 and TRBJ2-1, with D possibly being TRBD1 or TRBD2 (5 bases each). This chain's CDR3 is CASSMIFQSGRVYNEQFF. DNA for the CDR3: TGTGCCAGCTCAATGATCTTTCAATCGGGACGGGTCTACAATGAGCAGTTCTTC.